A single sample gave rise to the 13 T cell receptor beta chains below, sequenced in a study of cytomegalovirus exposure and HLA in healthy donors. 60 Vbeta and 13 Jbeta primers were used in PCR. Data came from immunoSEQ multiplex PCR; TCRdb stores just in-frame clones and leaves some out. The repertoire has 170,000 or so clones, roughly 78% of them found once; the top ten carry about 0.7%. The sample was PBMCs. The receptors stem from a boy aged 5-17 years in good health and CMV-seronegative.

The chain carries TRBV4-1 and TRBJ1-2; TRBD1 agrees at 7 bases. This CDR3 has 17 residues. Unmatched junction bases numbered 18, after V lost 4 bases and J lost 7 bases. The germline V gene encodes CDR1 MGHRA and CDR2 YSYEKL. In DNA, the CDR3 is TGCGCCAGCAGCCGTCTCCTATTGACCGGGACAGTGAGTGGCTACACCTTC. It translates to CASSRLLLTGTVSGYTF.

The chain carries TRBV9 and TRBJ2-1, with a possible D match to TRBD2 (7 bases). The germline gives CDR1 SGDLS, CDR2 YYNGEE. V dropped 0 bases and J dropped 10 bases, with 14 bases sitting between them. This CDR3 region has 14 residues. CDR3: CASSVGGGVREQFF. The CDR3 region has the DNA TGTGCCAGCAGCGTAGGAGGGGGGGTCAGAGAGCAGTTCTTC.

The chain recombines TRBV30 with TRBJ1-1; D gene uncertain. Trimming left V 2 bases short and J 5 bases short, with 12 bases between. Looked up from germline, CDR1 is GTSNPN and CDR2 is SVGIG (reference sequence). This CDR3 spans 13 amino acids. In DNA, the CDR3 is TGTGCCTGGAGTTACGGCAGGAGGACTGAAGCTTTCTTT. Protein sequence: CAWSYGRRTEAFF.

The J gene is TRBJ2-2, the V gene TRBV5-1, with D maybe TRBD1 (5 bases). V lost 0 bases and J lost 5, with 8 bases in between. The length of the CDR3 is 14 residues. CDR1 SGHRS and CDR2 YFSETQ come from the germline V gene. The CDR3 sequence: CASSLGQLTGELFF. DNA for the CDR3: TGCGCCAGCAGCTTGGGACAGCTTACCGGGGAGCTGTTTTTT.

To note about this clone: A read error may produce the germline difference seen at one junction end. The V call is TRBV7-9, the J call TRBJ1-1; D is unclear. The germline gives CDR1 SEHNR, CDR2 FQNEAQ (reference sequence). The CDR3 loop spans 11 amino acids. The CDR3 DNA is TGTTCCAGCAGCTTCGGGAATGAAGCTTTCTTT. Translating it yields CSSSFGNEAFF.

The chain has TRBV18 and TRBJ1-3; 9 positions agree with TRBD1. CDR1 KGHSH and CDR2 LQKENI come from the germline V gene. Losses at the gene ends were 1 base for V and 2 bases for J; bases not matched to a gene: 6. The CDR3 runs 17 residues. The CDR3 protein is CASSPLGTGLAGNTIYF. In DNA, the CDR3 is TGTGCCAGCTCACCACTTGGGACAGGGTTGGCTGGAAACACCATATATTTT.

V gene TRBV7-2 combines with J gene TRBJ2-7; TRBD1 might be the D (6 bases). V lost 2 bases to trimming and J lost 0 bases, with 20 bases between them. CDR1 is SGHTA and CDR2 is FQGNSA in the germline V gene. This CDR3 is 18 amino acids long. CDR3 sequence: CASSLRGRGATFSYEQYF. DNA of the CDR3: TGTGCCAGCAGCTTACGCGGCAGGGGAGCCACCTTCTCCTACGAGCAGTACTTC.

The chain is built from TRBV9 and TRBJ2-7, with 8 bases matching TRBD1. With V trimmed by 0 bases and J by 7 bases, 6 bases remained unmatched. The CDR3 covers 14 residues. The V gene's germline CDR1 is SGDLS and CDR2 YYNGEE. CDR3 sequence reads: CASSVGQGAWEQYF. Here the CDR3 DNA reads TGTGCCAGCAGCGTAGGGCAGGGGGCCTGGGAGCAGTACTTC.

The J gene is TRBJ1-5, the V gene TRBV2; D unresolved. The germline gives CDR1 SNHLY, CDR2 FYNNEI. CDR3 length: 14 residues. V was cut by 7 bases and J by 2 bases, with 12 bases left in between. The CDR3: CASMFNGGNQPQHF. The CDR3, as DNA: TGTGCCAGCATGTTTAACGGGGGCAATCAGCCCCAGCATTTT.

This clone is a singleton in its sample. This sequence joins TRBV29-1 and TRBJ1-1; TRBD1 aligns across 7 bases. The CDR3 is made up of 10 amino acids. In germline, CDR1 is SQVTM, CDR2 ANQGSEA. The ends lost 4 bases at V and 7 bases at J; junction bases unmatched: 0. The CDR3 protein is CSVGTGEAFF. The CDR3 coding sequence is TGCAGCGTTGGGACAGGTGAAGCTTTCTTT.

V gene TRBV25-1 combines with J gene TRBJ1-2, with D possibly being TRBD1 (6 bases). This CDR3 spans 14 amino acids. Germline V gives CDR1 MGHDK, CDR2 SYGVNS. The V end was cut by 4 bases, the J end by 5 bases, with 14 bases between. The CDR3 sequence: CASSGGGVSYGYTF. In nucleotides, the CDR3 is TGTGCCAGCAGTGGAGGGGGGGTTTCATATGGCTACACCTTC.

The chain carries TRBV19 and TRBJ1-1; D perhaps matches TRBD1 (5 bases). V lost 2 bases and J 6 bases, leaving 10 bases between the germline ends. This CDR3 has 13 residues. Germline V lookup: CDR1 LNHDA, CDR2 SQIVND (reference sequence). The CDR3 DNA reads as TGTGCCAGTAGTATAAGATGGGGCGCTGAAGCTTTCTTT. This gives the protein CASSIRWGAEAFF.

The rearrangement joins TRBV29-1 to TRBJ2-3, with 8 nucleotides matching TRBD1. CDR1 and CDR2 from the germline V gene are SQVTM and ANQGSEA. CDR3 length: 13 amino acids. V gave up 4 bases and J gave up 8 bases; unmatched junction bases: 8. The CDR3, as DNA: TGCAGCGTTGGGGGCAGGGGGCATGGTACGCAGTATTTT. It codes for CSVGGRGHGTQYF.